One sample yielded the 32 T cell receptor beta chains listed below, sequenced in a study of blood T cell repertoires in COVID-19. The protocol was immunoSEQ multiplex PCR, while the TCRdb copy is restricted to in-frame clones and leaves out a portion. The sample records around 65,000 clones, about 81% being singletons. The sequenced sample consisted of peripheral blood. These receptors came from a human donor in a cohort sampled during active COVID-19.

This chain uses TRBV7-6 with TRBJ2-5, with 8 bases aligning to TRBD2. From germline, CDR1 is SGHVS and CDR2 FNYEAQ. Germline trimming cut 5 bases from V and 2 bases from J; bases unmatched to any gene: 7. The CDR3 contains 15 residues. The CDR3, as DNA: TGTGCCAGCAGCAGCCGTTTAGCGGGACAAGAGACCCAGTACTTC. Protein: CASSSRLAGQETQYF.

The chain carries TRBV9 and TRBJ1-2, with 7 bases fitting TRBD1. V gave up 3 bases and J gave up 5 bases; unmatched junction bases: 19. Germline V gives CDR1 SGDLS, CDR2 YYNGEE. The CDR3 has 18 amino acids. Here the CDR3 DNA reads TGTGCCAGCAGCGATCCCGTCCCTGGGACAGCGGTACCATATGGCTACACCTTC. Amino acids: CASSDPVPGTAVPYGYTF.

J is TRBJ1-2 and V is TRBV4-1; maybe TRBD1 (5 bases). V was pared by 4 bases and J by 4 bases, with 16 bases between. Per germline, CDR1 MGHRA and CDR2 YSYEKL. The CDR3 is made up of 15 amino acids. The CDR3 nucleotides are TGCGCCAGCAGCCTCTCAGAGCTGGGGGGCTATGGCTACACCTTC. Amino acid sequence: CASSLSELGGYGYTF.

The chain couples TRBV3-1 (or the pseudogene TRBV3-2) to TRBJ2-5, with 8 bases fitting TRBD1. The CDR3 sequence is 17 residues long. Germline V gene sequence: CDR1 LGHDT, CDR2 YNNKEL (reference sequence). V dropped 1 base and J dropped 4; count of bases not matched to a gene: 11. The CDR3 sequence is CASSQVSGQGARETQYF. The CDR3 DNA reads as TGTGCCAGCAGCCAAGTTTCTGGGCAGGGGGCACGAGAGACCCAGTACTTC.

V gene TRBV5-5 combines with J gene TRBJ2-7, with a possible D match to TRBD1 (6 bases). The CDR3 consists of 14 residues. Germline lookup yields CDR1 SGHKS and CDR2 YYEKEE (reference sequence). V was trimmed by 4 bases and J by 4 bases, leaving 15 bases between them. The CDR3 DNA sequence: TGTGCCAGCAGCACCCGGCAGGGGTTTTACGAGCAGTACTTC. The encoded protein is CASSTRQGFYEQYF.

The CDR3 loop is CASSIGTSGSYNEQFF. The CDR3 DNA reads TGTGCCAGTAGTATAGGGACTAGCGGTTCCTACAATGAGCAGTTCTTC. The gene calls are TRBV19 and TRBJ2-1; 10 bases agree with TRBD2. The CDR3 is made up of 16 amino acids. The ends lost 1 base at V and 1 base at J; junction bases unmatched: 1. Looked up from germline, CDR1 is LNHDA and CDR2 is SQIVND (reference sequence).

This rearrangement joins TRBV28 to TRBJ2-5; the D gene is possibly TRBD2 (6 bases). This CDR3 region has 15 residues. Germline values: CDR1 MDHEN, CDR2 SYDVKM. Trimming removed 8 bases from V and 2 bases from J, with 18 bases in between. The CDR3 coding sequence is TGTGCCAGCGGGCTCGGGACTTTTTGGCAAGAGACCCAGTACTTC. Its translation: CASGLGTFWQETQYF.

The chain has TRBV28 and TRBJ2-7, with 7 bases fitting TRBD2. The CDR3 loop spans 15 amino acids. The trim removed 4 bases at V and 7 bases at J, leaving 13 bases unmatched. Germline loops: CDR1 MDHEN, CDR2 SYDVKM. The CDR3, as DNA: TGTGCCAGCAGTTCTTATTCGGCGGGGGTGAGGGAGCAGTACTTC. This encodes CASSSYSAGVREQYF.

This rearrangement joins TRBV21-1 to TRBJ2-4; the D call of TRBD2 is as the table states it, not checked on the DNA. TRBV21-1 is an annotated pseudogene. The CDR3 runs to 16 residues. The CDR3 protein is CASSKVAGVAKNIQYF. The CDR3 DNA is TGTGCCAGCAGCAAGGTAGCGGGAGTTGCCAAAAACATTCAGTACTTC.

The rearrangement joins TRBV4-3 to TRBJ2-3; a weak D match, TRBD2 (6 bases). Per germline, CDR1 LGHNA and CDR2 YSLEER. The CDR3 is 13 amino acids. V was pared by 3 bases and J by 4 bases, with 8 bases between. Here the CDR3 DNA reads TGCGCCAGCAGCCAGGGACTCGCAGATACGCAGTATTTT. Residues: CASSQGLADTQYF.

This chain connects TRBV28 to TRBJ2-2, with 9 bases lining up with TRBD1. The junction had 3 bases not matched to a gene; V was cut back by 6 bases and J by 4 bases. The germline V gene has CDR1 MDHEN and CDR2 SYDVKM. The CDR3 has 14 amino acids. The CDR3 bases are TGTGCCAGCAGGTCGACAGGGGGCACCGGGGAGCTGTTTTTT. This gives the protein CASRSTGGTGELFF. Looking up the rest from reference TRBV28 and TRBJ2-2 gives the full variable domain: DVKVTQSSRYLVKRTGEKVFLECVQDMDHENMFWYRQDPGLGLRLIYFSYDVKMKEKGDIPEGYSVSREKKERFSLILESASTNQTSMYLCASRSTGGTGELFFGEGSRLTVL.

V gene TRBV5-5 combines with J gene TRBJ1-2; D possibly corresponds to TRBD1 (5 bases). The V gene lost 0 bases and the J gene lost 0 bases, with 6 bases spanning the gap. CDR3 length: 14 amino acids. Germline CDR1 and CDR2: SGHKS and YYEKEE (reference sequence). CDR3 bases: TGTGCCAGCAGCTTGGAGGGGACTAACTATGGCTACACCTTC. Translating it yields CASSLEGTNYGYTF.

The chain links TRBV12-3 or TRBV12-4 to TRBJ2-7; the match to TRBD1 covers 7 bases. V trimming: 5 bases; J trimming: 4 bases; junction bases outside the gene matches: 5. The length of the CDR3 is 13 residues. This CDR3 is CASSPTGLYEQYF. DNA for the CDR3: TGTGCCAGCAGTCCGACAGGGCTTTACGAGCAGTACTTC.

V usage is TRBV5-1 and J usage is TRBJ1-4, with 7 bases aligning to TRBD1. Germline CDR1 is SGHRS and CDR2 is YFSETQ. The V and J ends lost 1 base and 3 bases, in that order; junction bases with no gene match: 9. The length of the CDR3 is 17 residues. This chain's CDR3 is CASSLTTTGMSNEKLFF. The CDR3 region has the DNA TGCGCCAGCAGCTTGACCACGACAGGGATGTCTAATGAAAAACTGTTTTTT.

This chain connects TRBV5-5 to TRBJ2-6; 7 bases fit TRBD1. The germline gives CDR1 SGHKS, CDR2 YYEKEE (reference sequence). V was clipped by 3 bases and J by 0 bases; unmatched bases: 6. The CDR3 spans 17 residues. The CDR3 loop is CASSWGTASSGANVLTF. In nucleotides, the CDR3 is TGTGCCAGCAGCTGGGGGACAGCTTCCTCTGGGGCCAACGTCCTGACTTTC.

The V call is TRBV6-5, the J call TRBJ2-7; D perhaps matches TRBD1 (7 bases). This CDR3 comprises 15 residues. Trimming shortened V by 5 bases and J by 3 bases, and 17 bases separated the two germline ends. Germline V CDR1 and CDR2: MNHEY, SVGAGI. The CDR3 sequence is CASSSWTGGNYEQYF. DNA of the CDR3: TGTGCCAGCAGTAGCTGGACAGGAGGGAACTACGAGCAGTACTTC.

V is TRBV12-3 or TRBV12-4 and J is TRBJ2-7; a weak D match, TRBD1 (6 bases). The germline V and J ends were trimmed by 5 bases and 3 bases, with 11 bases remaining between them. The CDR3 loop spans 13 amino acids. The CDR3 here is CASSVDRSYEQYF. The CDR3 DNA follows: TGTGCCAGCAGTGTAGACAGGAGCTACGAGCAGTACTTC.

The chain carries TRBV11-2 and TRBJ1-4; 7 nucleotides match TRBD1. Germline V gives CDR1 SGHAT, CDR2 FQNNGV. The CDR3 length is 17 residues. With V trimmed by 5 bases and J by 10 bases, 19 bases remained unmatched. The DNA of the CDR3 is TGTGCCAGCAGCCAAGACAGGGCCAATCCCCCGGTGGGAAAACTGTTTTTT. Protein sequence: CASSQDRANPPVGKLFF.

This clone came up a few times. The chain joins TRBV7-9 to TRBJ2-7; the match to TRBD2 covers 7 bases. The CDR3 loop spans 11 amino acids. The germline V gene encodes CDR1 SEHNR and CDR2 FQNEAQ (reference sequence). The J segment lost 4 bases and the V segment lost 8 bases, leaving 2 bases of the junction unmatched. The DNA for the CDR3 is TGTGCCAGCGGACTAGGGTACGAGCAGTACTTC. Amino acids: CASGLGYEQYF.

V is TRBV19 and J is TRBJ1-3; TRBD1 agrees at 7 bases. Germline assignment: CDR1 LNHDA and CDR2 SQIVND (reference sequence). This CDR3 has 15 amino acids. J lost 0 bases, V lost 5 bases, and 4 bases had no gene match. The chain's CDR3 is CASSGTVYSGNTIYF. Here the CDR3 DNA reads TGTGCCAGTAGTGGGACAGTTTACTCTGGAAACACCATATATTTT.

This clone has just a few counts. This sample includes further DNA sequences coding for the same CDR3. The chain carries TRBV28 and TRBJ2-7; 8 positions agree with TRBD2. V trimming: 5 bases; J trimming: 2 bases; junction bases outside the gene matches: 5. The CDR3 consists of 14 residues. CDR1 and CDR2 from the germline V gene are MDHEN and SYDVKM. The CDR3 coding sequence is TGTGCCAGCAGTCTAAGCGGGAGTACCTACGAGCAGTACTTC. It translates to CASSLSGSTYEQYF.

J is TRBJ2-1 and V is TRBV1; the D call of TRBD2 is as the table states it, not checked on the DNA. TRBV1 is labeled a pseudogene. The CDR3 totals 18 residues. CDR3 coding DNA: TGCACCAGCAGCCAAGATCGGACTAGCGGGATCGGATACAATGAGCAGTTCTTC. Translation gives CTSSQDRTSGIGYNEQFF.

This chain joins TRBV5-3 and TRBJ1-2, with 8 bases identical to TRBD1. TRBV5-3 is flagged as an ORF with uncertain function. J gave up 4 bases and V 4 bases, and 12 bases lay outside the gene matches. The CDR3 totals 16 residues. Here the CDR3 reads CARSTHFRGLAYGYTF. For the CDR3, the DNA is TGTGCCAGAAGCACCCACTTCAGGGGGCTTGCCTATGGCTACACCTTC.

This chain uses TRBV3-1 (or the pseudogene TRBV3-2) with TRBJ2-2; 7 nucleotides match TRBD2. Looked up from germline, CDR1 is LGHDT and CDR2 is YNNKEL (reference sequence). This CDR3 spans 18 amino acids. V shed 1 base, J shed 6 bases, and the junction held 14 bases outside the gene matches. Here the CDR3 reads CASSQVLIGGRAPGELFF. CDR3 DNA sequence: TGTGCCAGCAGCCAAGTCCTCATCGGGGGGAGGGCCCCCGGGGAGCTGTTTTTT.

Points on this clone: The sample carries other DNA sequences with the same CDR3. The rearrangement uses TRBV7-2 and TRBJ2-3, with a possible D match to TRBD2 (5 bases). CDR1 and CDR2 from the germline V gene are SGHTA and FQGNSA. V gave up 0 bases and J gave up 0 bases, with 7 bases separating them. This CDR3 is 15 amino acids long. CDR3 amino acids: CASSLAPGSTDTQYF. The CDR3 DNA sequence: TGTGCCAGCAGCTTAGCCCCGGGAAGCACAGATACGCAGTATTTT.

The rearrangement joins TRBV11-2 to TRBJ1-2, with no clear D. Germline CDR1 reads SGHAT; CDR2 reads FQNNGV. The V and J ends lost 3 bases and 0 bases respectively, with 5 bases between them. This CDR3 spans 13 amino acids. This chain's CDR3 is CASSFQSNYGYTF. CDR3 nucleotides: TGTGCCAGCAGCTTTCAGTCTAACTATGGCTACACCTTC.

This sequence joins TRBV9 and TRBJ2-1; TRBD2 matches 7 bases. The CDR3 is 15 residues long. V lost 2 bases and J lost 4; bases outside the gene matches: 6. Looked up from germline, CDR1 is SGDLS and CDR2 is YYNGEE. The DNA of the CDR3 is TGTGCCAGCAGCGTTGGTCTAGCGGAGTACAATGAGCAGTTCTTC. This encodes CASSVGLAEYNEQFF.

The chain has TRBV12-3 or TRBV12-4 and TRBJ2-7; D gene unclear. V lost 3 bases and J lost 5, with 5 bases in between. The CDR3 extends over 11 amino acids. The CDR3: CASSLTDEQYF. The CDR3 nucleotides are TGTGCCAGCAGTTTGACTGACGAGCAGTACTTC.

This rearrangement joins TRBV20-1 to TRBJ1-1; the D is unclear. The CDR3 has 17 amino acids. Trimming cost V 3 bases and J 0 bases, with 20 bases left between them. From germline, CDR1 is DFQATT and CDR2 SNEGSKA (reference sequence). CDR3 protein: CSASDLVTPRVNTEAFF. In DNA, the CDR3 is TGCAGTGCTAGTGATTTGGTGACCCCGAGGGTGAACACTGAAGCTTTCTTT.

This clone is termed medium-sized (0.01 to 0.1%). The chain carries TRBV3-1 (or the pseudogene TRBV3-2) and TRBJ2-6; 7 bases map to TRBD2. The CDR3 has 19 residues. CDR1 is LGHDT and CDR2 is YNNKEL in the germline V gene (reference sequence). The V and J ends lost 0 bases and 3 bases, in that order; junction bases with no gene match: 11. The CDR3 DNA reads as TGTGCCAGCAGCCAAGATTGGGGCGGCCTAGCGGATGGGGCCAACGTCCTGACTTTC. The encoded protein is CASSQDWGGLADGANVLTF.

The chain couples TRBV2 to TRBJ2-3, with TRBD1 identical over 11 bases. Per germline, CDR1 SNHLY and CDR2 FYNNEI. The CDR3 contains 17 residues. With V trimmed by 6 bases and J by 0 bases, 8 bases remained unmatched. The CDR3 region is CASRTGQGATSTDTQYF. The CDR3 DNA reads TGTGCCAGCAGGACCGGACAGGGGGCAACTAGCACAGATACGCAGTATTTT. Combining the CDR3 with reference TRBV2 and TRBJ2-3 gives the whole variable domain EPEVTQTPSHQVTQMGQEVILRCVPISNHLYFYWYRQILGQKVEFLVSFYNNEISEKSEIFDDQFSVERPDGSNFTLKIRSTKLEDSAMYFCASRTGQGATSTDTQYFGPGTRLTVL.

The chain uses TRBV24-1 and TRBJ2-1; 12 nucleotides align to TRBD2. With V trimmed by 10 bases and J by 1 base, 7 bases remained unmatched. The germline V gene has CDR1 KGHDR and CDR2 SFDVKD. The CDR3 spans 16 residues. The CDR3 coding sequence is TGTGCCACGCAGACTAGCGGGAGTGGTTCCTACAATGAGCAGTTCTTC. Protein sequence: CATQTSGSGSYNEQFF.